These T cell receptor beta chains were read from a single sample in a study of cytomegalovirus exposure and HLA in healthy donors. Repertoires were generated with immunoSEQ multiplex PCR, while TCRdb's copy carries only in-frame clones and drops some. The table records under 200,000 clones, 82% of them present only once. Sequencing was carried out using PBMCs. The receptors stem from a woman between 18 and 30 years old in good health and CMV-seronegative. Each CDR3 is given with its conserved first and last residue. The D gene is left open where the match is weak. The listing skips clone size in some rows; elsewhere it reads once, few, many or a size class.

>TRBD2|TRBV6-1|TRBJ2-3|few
TGTGCCAGCCTCGGGACTAGCGTCAGCACAGATACGCAGTATTTT
CASLGTSVSTDTQYF
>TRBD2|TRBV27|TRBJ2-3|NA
TGTGCCAGCAGTTTATTGGGACTAGCAGCAGATACGCAGTATTTT
CASSLLGLAADTQYF
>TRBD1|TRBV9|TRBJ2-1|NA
TGTGCCAGCAGCGTTACAGGGGCCCTGGCGCCGAATGAGCAGTTCTTC
CASSVTGALAPNEQFF
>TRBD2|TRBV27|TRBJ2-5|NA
TGTGCCAGCAGTTCCCCCACTAGCGGGGCAGAGACCCAGTACTTC
CASSSPTSGAETQYF
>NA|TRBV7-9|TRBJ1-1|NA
TGTGCCAGCAGCTTTGAGGAGGTAAGCACTGAAGCCTTCTTT
CASSFEEVSTEAFF
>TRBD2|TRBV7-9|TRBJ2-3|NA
TGTGCCAGCAGTCGGGAGGGGAGCGGCGCAGATACGCAGTATTTT
CASSREGSGADTQYF
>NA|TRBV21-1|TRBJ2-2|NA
TGTGCCAGCAGCGCAACTAGCGGGAGGGACCGGCGGGGGGAGCTGTTTTTT
CASSATSGRDRRGELFF
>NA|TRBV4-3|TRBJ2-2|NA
TGCGCCAGCAGCCAAGATCACGGAGGACTACTAAACACCGGGGAGCTGTTTTTT
CASSQDHGGLLNTGELFF
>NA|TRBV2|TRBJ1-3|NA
TGTGCCAGCATTTATTCGGGAAACACCATATATTTT
CASIYSGNTIYF
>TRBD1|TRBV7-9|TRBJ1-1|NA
TGTGCCAGCAGCCCCACAGGGGTCACTGAAGCTTTCTTT
CASSPTGVTEAFF
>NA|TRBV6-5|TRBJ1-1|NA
TGTGCCAGCGGAGGGGCGGCGAAAGGAACTGAAGCTTTCTTT
CASGGAAKGTEAFF
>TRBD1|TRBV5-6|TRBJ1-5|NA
TGTGCCAGCAGCTCGATGACAGGGGCGCATCAGCCCCAGCATTTT
CASSSMTGAHQPQHF
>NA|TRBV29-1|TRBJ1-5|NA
TGCAGCGTTGGACAGGGCAATCAGCCCCAGCATTTT
CSVGQGNQPQHF
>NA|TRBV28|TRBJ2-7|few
TGTGCCAGCAGTTTGCAACTTTCCTACGAGCAGTACTTC
CASSLQLSYEQYF